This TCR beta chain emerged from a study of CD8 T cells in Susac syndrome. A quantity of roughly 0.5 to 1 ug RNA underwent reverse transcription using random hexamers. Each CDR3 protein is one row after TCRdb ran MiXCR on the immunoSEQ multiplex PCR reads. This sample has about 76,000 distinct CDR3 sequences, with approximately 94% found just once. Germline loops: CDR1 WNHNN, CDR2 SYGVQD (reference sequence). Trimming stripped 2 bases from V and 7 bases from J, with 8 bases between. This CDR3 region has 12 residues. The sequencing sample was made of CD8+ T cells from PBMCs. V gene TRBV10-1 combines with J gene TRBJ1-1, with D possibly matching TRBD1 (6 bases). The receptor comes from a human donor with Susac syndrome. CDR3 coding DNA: TGCGCCAGCAGTGAGAGGACAGATGAAGCTTTCTTT. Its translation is CASSERTDEAFF.